This T cell receptor beta chain derives from a study of T cells in Graves' hyperthyroidism and ophthalmopathy. General study results and limits: Ophthalmopathy was distinguished from stable hyperthyroidism by 13 V-J signatures.

RNA transcripts provided the source from which TCR beta CDR3 regions were amplified. The HTBI primer set served for first-round RT-PCR of the TCR CDR3. One entry per CDR3 protein, called by TCRdb with MiXCR from the multiplex PCR reads. The sample gives approximately 530,000 distinct CDR3 sequences, just under 20% of which show up once; 47% is in the top ten. As regards this clonotype: Its matching antigen is unknown.

Uncontrolled infection, other autoimmune disease, pregnancy and lactation each barred patients from inclusion. The CDR3 runs to 14 residues. In germline, CDR1 is SGHAT, CDR2 FQNNGV. V was pared by 1 base and J by 4 bases, with 2 bases of the junction left unmatched. The TCR originated in a man aged 35 to 55 with Graves' ophthalmopathy. The rearrangement joins TRBV11-2 to TRBJ1-2; TRBD1 matches 8 bases. Material for sequencing was blood. In nucleotides, the CDR3 is TGTGCCAGCAGCTTAGGGACAGGGAGCTATGGCTACACCTTC. Its protein product is CASSLGTGSYGYTF.